This entry features one T cell receptor beta chain sequence. Its antigen remains unidentified. Both 60 Vbeta primers and 13 Jbeta primers went into the PCR. Generated by immunoSEQ multiplex PCR, the TCRdb table keeps only in-frame clones and is missing some. This table holds around 130,000 clones, around 78% found once. Germline V gives CDR1 SGHTA, CDR2 FQGTGA. V lost 1 base, J lost 3 bases, and 10 bases lay in between. The CDR3 contains 15 residues. The data derive from a study of cytomegalovirus exposure and HLA in healthy donors. Study results and limitations: Later on, a genetic analysis was performed. It linked a missense variant in DCLRE1C with V- and J-gene trimming of TCR beta. Cytomegalovirus-associated TCR beta chains were listed, numbering over 150.

Among the donors, all were healthy bone marrow donors. The chain recombines TRBV7-3 with TRBJ2-1; a possible D gene is TRBD2 (5 bases). The sequenced material came from PBMCs. The clonotype originates from a woman aged 40-49 years in good health and CMV-seronegative. The CDR3 nucleotides are TGTGCCAGCAGCTTAAGGGAGTACGGCTACAATGAGCAGTTCTTC. Residues: CASSLREYGYNEQFF. Combining the CDR3 with reference TRBV7-3 and TRBJ2-1 gives the whole variable domain GAGVSQTPSNKVTEKGKYVELRCDPISGHTALYWYRQSLGQGPEFLIYFQGTGAADDSGLPNDRFFAVRPEGSVSTLKIQRTERGDSAVYLCASSLREYGYNEQFFGPGTRLTVL.